These 23 T cell receptor beta chains share one sample of origin, sequenced in a study of blood T cell repertoires in COVID-19. Sequencing used immunoSEQ multiplex PCR; TCRdb keeps in-frame clones, though not all of them. The sample consists of 250,000 to 300,000 clones, approximately 91% of them appearing once. Input material: PBMCs or T cells enriched from blood (not recorded which). These receptors were collected from a woman between 40 and 55 years old who had recovered from COVID-19.

CDR3 residues: CASTWTADGELFF. CDR3 in DNA: TGTGCCAGCACGTGGACAGCGGACGGGGAGCTGTTTTTT. The chain recombines TRBV6-5 with TRBJ2-2; weak D call: TRBD1 (6 bases). This CDR3 is built from 13 residues. Trimming pared 7 bases from V and 7 bases from J, leaving 13 bases between. Germline loops: CDR1 MNHEY, CDR2 SVGAGI.

This chain joins TRBV5-1 and TRBJ1-2, with 12 bases matching TRBD1. The CDR3 contains 15 residues. J lost 6 bases, V lost 2 bases, and 5 bases had no gene match. CDR1 is SGHRS, CDR2 YFSETQ, per germline. CDR3 nucleotide sequence: TGCGCCAGCAGCTTCCGGGACAGGGGGCGACATGGCTACACCTTC. Translating it yields CASSFRDRGRHGYTF.

V gene TRBV6-1 combines with J gene TRBJ1-5, with TRBD1 as a possible D gene (5 bases). CDR3 length equals 13 residues. Germline assignment: CDR1 MNHNS and CDR2 SASEGT. V lost 3 bases, J lost 7 bases, and 10 bases lay in between. Written as DNA, the CDR3 is TGTGCCAGCAGTGACAGGGCTCGGCAGCCCCAGCATTTT. It specifies CASSDRARQPQHF.

The V and J genes are TRBV18 and TRBJ1-5; tentative D call: TRBD1 (6 bases). This CDR3 is built from 15 residues. CDR1 is KGHSH and CDR2 is LQKENI in the germline V gene. V was cut by 3 bases and J by 4 bases, with 13 bases left in between. CDR3 DNA sequence: TGTGCCAGCTCACCCCGGACAGCGCAGAATCAGCCCCAGCATTTT. It yields the protein CASSPRTAQNQPQHF.

The rearrangement links TRBV11-3 to TRBJ2-5, with D tentatively TRBD1 (7 bases). Germline values: CDR1 SGHNT, CDR2 YENEEA. This CDR3 spans 15 amino acids. Trimming pared 0 bases from V and 4 bases from J, leaving 12 bases between. The CDR3 DNA follows: TGTGCCAGCAGCTTAGATGGGCAGGGGGGAGAGACCCAGTACTTC. Amino acids: CASSLDGQGGETQYF. Filled out from reference TRBV11-3 and TRBJ2-5, the complete variable domain reads EAGVVQSPRYKIIEKKQPVAFWCNPISGHNTLYWYLQNLGQGPELLIRYENEEAVDDSQLPKDRFSAERLKGVDSTLKIQPAELGDSAVYLCASSLDGQGGETQYFGPGTRLLVL.

V and J are TRBV19 and TRBJ1-2; D is undetermined. V lost 1 base and J lost 2, with 14 bases in between. Per germline, CDR1 LNHDA and CDR2 SQIVND (reference sequence). The CDR3 contains 16 residues. CDR3 in amino acids: CASSIARQQRNYGYTF. CDR3 in DNA: TGTGCCAGTAGTATAGCCCGGCAGCAGAGGAACTATGGCTACACCTTC.

The V call is TRBV7-6, the J call TRBJ1-3; D unclear. Trimming removed 1 base at V and 4 bases at J, with 17 bases between. This CDR3 has 17 residues. CDR1 and CDR2 (germline): SGHVS, FNYEAQ. The CDR3 coding sequence is TGTGCCAGCAGCTTAGGAGGGCCGCGGCTATTGGGAAACACCATATATTTT. Its translation is CASSLGGPRLLGNTIYF.

V gene TRBV5-4 combines with J gene TRBJ2-6; 9 bases map to TRBD1. The CDR3 is made up of 18 amino acids. Germline V CDR1 and CDR2: SGHNT, YYREEE (reference sequence). V dropped 2 bases and J dropped 0; count of bases not matched to a gene: 6. The CDR3 is CASSLTGQGSSGANVLTF. The CDR3 bases are TGTGCCAGCAGCTTAACCGGACAGGGGAGCTCTGGGGCCAACGTCCTGACTTTC.

The chain uses TRBV18 and TRBJ2-2; D uncertain. The V and J ends lost 2 bases and 6 bases respectively, with 7 bases between them. The CDR3 has 13 amino acids. Germline CDR1 and CDR2: KGHSH and LQKENI. CDR3 sequence (DNA): TGTGCCAGCTCACCATTAGGAGCCGGGGAGCTGTTTTTT. Amino acid sequence: CASSPLGAGELFF.

V gene TRBV4-2 combines with J gene TRBJ2-7, with D perhaps TRBD1 (6 bases). There are 13 residues in the CDR3. From germline, CDR1 is LGHNA and CDR2 YNFKEQ. V lost 2 bases, J lost 5 bases, and 10 bases lay in between. The CDR3 coding sequence is TGTGCCAGCAGCCAATCTAAGGGGGACGAGCAGTACTTC. Its protein is CASSQSKGDEQYF.

This clone was recorded only once. The chain couples TRBV19 to TRBJ2-1, with D perhaps matching TRBD2 (6 bases). Germline CDR1 LNHDA, CDR2 SQIVND (reference sequence). Trimming removed 6 bases from V and 7 bases from J, with 22 bases in between. CDR3 size: 16 residues. This CDR3 is CASSHSTRVVRNEQFF. The CDR3 DNA follows: TGTGCCAGTAGCCACTCGACTAGGGTAGTCAGGAATGAGCAGTTCTTC.

In this sample, this clone turned up once. The chain combines TRBV9 with TRBJ1-4, with 8 bases that match TRBD1. Germline lookup yields CDR1 SGDLS and CDR2 YYNGEE. V was clipped by 3 bases and J by 7 bases; unmatched bases: 8. The CDR3 consists of 15 residues. CDR3 DNA sequence: TGTGCCAGCAGCGCAGGGGGCCAGGGGATTGAAAAACTGTTTTTT. Translation: CASSAGGQGIEKLFF.

V and J are TRBV6-5 and TRBJ1-1, with D possibly being TRBD1 (6 bases). The germline V gene encodes CDR1 MNHEY and CDR2 SVGAGI. The CDR3 is 15 amino acids. V dropped 0 bases and J dropped 4 bases, with 12 bases sitting between them. CDR3 nucleotides: TGTGCCAGCAGTTACTCGATAACCAGGGGCACTGAAGCTTTCTTT. Protein product: CASSYSITRGTEAFF.

This chain uses TRBV27 with TRBJ1-6; D is possibly TRBD1 (6 bases). V was pared by 5 bases and J by 14 bases, with 28 bases between. This CDR3 has 17 residues. Germline-derived CDR1 and CDR2 are MNHEY and SMNVEV (reference sequence). In DNA form, the CDR3 reads TGTGCCAGCAGTAACCCCCCAGGGGTAAGATTCGGTGCTTCCCTCCACTTT. It translates to CASSNPPGVRFGASLHF.

In this sample, this clone turned up once. This sequence joins TRBV18 and TRBJ1-1; D remains unclear. The CDR3 loop spans 14 amino acids. Trimming stripped 3 bases from V and 1 base from J, with 9 bases between. Germline-derived CDR1 and CDR2 are KGHSH and LQKENI. The CDR3 DNA sequence: TGTGCCAGCTCACCGGGAGGGCCGAACACTGAAGCTTTCTTT. Protein sequence: CASSPGGPNTEAFF.

The chain combines TRBV3-1 (or the pseudogene TRBV3-2) with TRBJ1-1; D is uncertain. Trimming stripped 2 bases from V and 1 base from J, with 8 bases between. Germline V gene sequence: CDR1 LGHDT, CDR2 YNNKEL (reference sequence). The CDR3 loop spans 14 amino acids. The CDR3 DNA reads TGTGCCAGCAGCCAATCATCCCCGAACACTGAAGCTTTCTTT. Translating it yields CASSQSSPNTEAFF.

The chain is built from TRBV11-2 and TRBJ1-3; 8 nucleotides match TRBD1. Germline trimming cut 0 bases from V and 0 bases from J; bases unmatched to any gene: 7. Germline values: CDR1 SGHAT, CDR2 FQNNGV. The CDR3 extends over 18 amino acids. The CDR3 DNA follows: TGTGCCAGCAGCTTAGATTGGGGACAGGCGTTCTCTGGAAACACCATATATTTT. This translates into CASSLDWGQAFSGNTIYF.

This chain joins TRBV9 and TRBJ2-5, with 11 bases that match TRBD1. In germline, CDR1 is SGDLS, CDR2 YYNGEE. V shed 4 bases and J 4 bases; nucleotides not matched to a gene: 6. This CDR3 region has 15 residues. Here the CDR3 reads CASSLGQGDLETQYF. The CDR3 coding sequence is TGTGCCAGCAGCTTGGGACAGGGGGATTTAGAGACCCAGTACTTC.

The chain uses TRBV29-1 and TRBJ2-7; 8 nucleotides agree with TRBD1. The CDR3 covers 12 residues. After removal of 4 bases from V and 9 bases from J, the junction contained 8 bases not matched to a gene. CDR1 SQVTM and CDR2 ANQGSEA come from the germline V gene. The CDR3 is CSVAAQGAGQYF. The CDR3 DNA is TGCAGCGTTGCGGCTCAGGGGGCCGGGCAGTACTTC.

The genes are TRBV3-1 (or the pseudogene TRBV3-2) and TRBJ2-7, with TRBD2 matching 7 bases. This CDR3 spans 14 amino acids. J lost 7 bases, V lost 4 bases, and 10 bases had no gene match. Per germline, CDR1 LGHDT and CDR2 YNNKEL (reference sequence). The CDR3, as DNA: TGTGCCAGCAGCCCGCGGGAGTACCGGTCGGAGCAGTACTTC. It specifies CASSPREYRSEQYF.

The chain employs TRBV14 and TRBJ1-1, with no clear D. The germline gives CDR1 SGHDN, CDR2 FVKESK. This CDR3 spans 13 amino acids. Trimming left V 4 bases short and J 1 base short, with 7 bases between. CDR3 nucleotides: TGTGCCAGCAGCCCCTTTCGGAACACTGAAGCTTTCTTT. Translation gives CASSPFRNTEAFF.

V gene TRBV2 combines with J gene TRBJ2-1; 10 bases fit TRBD1. V trimming: 6 bases; J trimming: 7 bases; junction bases outside the gene matches: 15. This CDR3 comprises 17 residues. The germline V gene encodes CDR1 SNHLY and CDR2 FYNNEI. CDR3 sequence reads: CASSDKDRGEIRNEQFF. DNA for the CDR3: TGTGCCAGCAGCGACAAGGACAGGGGGGAGATAAGGAATGAGCAGTTCTTC.

This sequence joins TRBV5-6 and TRBJ2-5, with TRBD1 identical over 8 bases. V lost 3 bases and J lost 4; bases outside the gene matches: 5. The CDR3 is 14 amino acids. In germline, CDR1 is SGHDT, CDR2 YYEEEE. The CDR3 bases are TGTGCCAGCAGCTGGAGGACAGGGCTAGAGACCCAGTACTTC. Amino acid sequence: CASSWRTGLETQYF.